One sample yielded the 4 T cell receptor beta chains listed below, sequenced in a study of shared T cell receptors in the human thymus. Sequencing used immunoSEQ multiplex PCR; TCRdb keeps in-frame clones, though not all of them. The sample holds fewer than 700,000 clones, roughly 90% seen once. These same data were also listed under a study on human thymus T cells.

The sample comprised thymocytes. These receptors came from a boy under three years old with a congenital heart defect.

The chain links TRBV6-1 to TRBJ1-1; no clear D gene. Germline V gives CDR1 MNHNS, CDR2 SASEGT. This CDR3 contains 15 residues. V was trimmed by 2 bases and J by 5 bases, leaving 15 bases between them. In nucleotides, the CDR3 is TGTGCCAGCAGTGAAAATTGGGGTGGGGAGACTGAAGCTTTCTTT. Translation gives CASSENWGGETEAFF.

This clone was seen just once. V usage is TRBV27 and J usage is TRBJ2-2; 9 bases agree with TRBD1. V lost 3 bases to trimming and J lost 6 bases; unmatched junction nucleotides: 8. CDR3 length: 16 amino acids. Germline loops: CDR1 MNHEY, CDR2 SMNVEV (reference sequence). As DNA, the CDR3 is TGTGCCAGCAGTTTCCGGACAGGGGTAAGGGCCGGGGAGCTGTTTTTT. Translation: CASSFRTGVRAGELFF.

This clone was detected only once. The chain has TRBV5-1 and TRBJ1-2; 7 bases are shared with TRBD1. The V gene's germline CDR1 is SGHRS and CDR2 YFSETQ. Trimming took 4 bases from V and 4 from J; bases not matched to a gene: 10. This CDR3 region has 15 residues. CDR3 sequence reads: CASSPQTGRLYGYTF. CDR3 coding DNA: TGCGCCAGCAGCCCCCAGACAGGGCGGCTCTATGGCTACACCTTC.

V usage is TRBV30 and J usage is TRBJ2-3; a possible D gene is TRBD1 (6 bases). Germline V CDR1 and CDR2: GTSNPN, SVGIG (reference sequence). V shed 3 bases and J shed 3 bases, with 7 bases lying between them. This CDR3 spans 12 amino acids. CDR3 residues: CAWRDSTDTQYF. Written as DNA, the CDR3 is TGTGCCTGGAGGGACAGTACAGATACGCAGTATTTT.